This passage covers 8 T cell receptor beta chains from one sample sequenced in a study of T cell repertoires in cytomegalovirus infection. From the reads, TCRdb called clonotypes with MiXCR, one entry per CDR3 protein. The data show around 300,000 distinct CDR3 sequences, roughly 24% seen once. The sequencing input was PBMCs. These receptors all come from a human donor in good health (CMV status not recorded). Some clones in this sample may be carry-over from other donors' samples.

The gene calls are TRBV29-1 and TRBJ2-7; 7 positions match TRBD1. The CDR3 spans 14 residues. The trim removed 6 bases at V and 2 bases at J, leaving 10 bases unmatched. Germline CDR1 is SQVTM and CDR2 is ANQGSEA. CDR3 loop: CSVNRQGSTYEQYF. In DNA, the CDR3 is TGCAGCGTCAATCGACAGGGATCGACCTACGAGCAGTACTTC.

The sample holds many counts of this clonotype. The chain links TRBV6-6 to TRBJ2-1; D is tentatively TRBD1 or TRBD2 (5 bases each). The V gene's germline CDR1 is MNHNY and CDR2 SVGAGI (reference sequence). The CDR3 covers 13 residues. Between the trimmed V and J ends, which lost 6 bases and 8 bases, there was a span of 14 bases. The CDR3 is CASSRDPWDEQFF. In DNA form, the CDR3 reads TGTGCCAGCAGCCGGGACCCCTGGGATGAGCAGTTCTTC.

This clonotype was counted ten times or more. This chain links TRBV28 with TRBJ2-5; TRBD2 matches 9 bases. The germline V gene encodes CDR1 MDHEN and CDR2 SYDVKM. The CDR3 runs 14 residues. J lost 4 bases, V lost 5 bases, and 5 bases had no gene match. The CDR3, as DNA: TGTGCCAGCAGTGATAGCGGGAGCGGAGAGACCCAGTACTTC. Translating it yields CASSDSGSGETQYF.

V and J are TRBV7-9 and TRBJ1-6; no clear D. There are 11 residues in the CDR3. The V gene's germline CDR1 is SEHNR and CDR2 FQNEAQ (reference sequence). The V gene lost 5 bases and the J gene lost 8 bases, with 4 bases spanning the gap. The chain's CDR3 is CASSRDSPLHF. CDR3 DNA: TGTGCCAGCAGCCGTGATTCACCCCTCCACTTT.

Notes on this clonotype: One end of the junction varies from germline; a read error may be responsible. CDR3 sequence reads: CASSLAEGLEAFF. The CDR3 DNA reads TGTGCTAGCAGCTTAGCGGAAGGGCTTGAAGCTTTCTTT. The gene calls are TRBV7-7 and TRBJ1-1, with D uncertain. Germline values: CDR1 SSHAT, CDR2 FNYEAQ (reference sequence). The CDR3 sequence is 13 residues long.

The CDR3 reads CAGRQGPADTQYF. For the CDR3, the DNA is TGCGCCGGACGACAGGGGCCAGCAGATACGCAGTATTTT. The V gene is TRBV5-1, the J gene TRBJ2-3; TRBD1 matches at 8 bases. V was clipped by 10 bases and J by 4 bases; unmatched bases: 8. Germline CDR1 reads SGHRS; CDR2 reads YFSETQ. The CDR3 sequence is 13 residues long.

There are many counts of this clonotype. This chain joins TRBV7-2 and TRBJ1-5; D not resolved. Trimming cost V 4 bases and J 2 bases, with 12 bases left between them. The CDR3 has 15 amino acids. The germline V gene encodes CDR1 SGHTA and CDR2 FQGNSA. This CDR3 is CASSSLVWGNQPQHF. The DNA for the CDR3 is TGTGCCAGCAGCTCCCTGGTTTGGGGCAATCAGCCCCAGCATTTT.

This clonotype was found many times. This chain's CDR3 is CASSLEALGSNEQFF. CDR3 sequence (DNA): TGTGCCAGCAGCTTAGAAGCACTAGGAAGCAATGAGCAGTTCTTC. V is TRBV7-8 and J is TRBJ2-1; TRBD2 might be the D (5 bases). Germline values: CDR1 SGHVS, CDR2 FQNEAQ. The CDR3 length is 15 residues. Deletions cut 1 base from V and 6 bases from J, with 13 bases between.